The 19 T cell receptor beta chains below all came from one sample that was sequenced in a study of T cell changes during pregnancy in multiple sclerosis. Repertoires were generated with immunoSEQ multiplex PCR, while TCRdb's copy carries only in-frame clones and drops some. Of over 55,000 clones detected, around nine tenths appear once; the ten largest clones hold approximately 5%. Sequenced sample: peripheral blood from another person, used as feeder cells. These receptors came from a human donor whose cells served as feeder cells for cultures in a pregnancy study.

The chain employs TRBV9 and TRBJ2-1, with D possibly being TRBD2 (6 bases). There are 16 residues in the CDR3. V was shortened by 3 bases and J by 3 bases, with 16 bases between the two germline ends. Germline V CDR1 and CDR2: SGDLS, YYNGEE. CDR3 DNA: TGTGCCAGCAGCGGGGGCCTCGGGGGACTCTACAATGAGCAGTTCTTC. Translation: CASSGGLGGLYNEQFF.

This chain connects TRBV2 to TRBJ1-2; D not certain. The V end was cut by 2 bases, the J end by 3 bases, with 13 bases between. This CDR3 is 15 amino acids long. The germline gives CDR1 SNHLY, CDR2 FYNNEI. The DNA of the CDR3 is TGTGCCAGCAGTGAACTAGGAGTTACAGACTATGGCTACACCTTC. Translated, it gives CASSELGVTDYGYTF. Complete variable domain (other parts from reference TRBV2 and TRBJ1-2): EPEVTQTPSHQVTQMGQEVILRCVPISNHLYFYWYRQILGQKVEFLVSFYNNEISEKSEIFDDQFSVERPDGSNFTLKIRSTKLEDSAMYFCASSELGVTDYGYTFGSGTRLTVV.

In its sample, this clone was seen a few times. In nucleotides, the CDR3 is TGTGCCAGCAGTGAACTCGGGGACAGGGGGCTCTACGAGCAGTACTTC. Translated, it gives CASSELGDRGLYEQYF. J is TRBJ2-7 and V is TRBV25-1, with 12 positions matching TRBD1. J gave up 3 bases and V 2 bases, and 5 bases lay outside the gene matches. From germline, CDR1 is MGHDK and CDR2 SYGVNS. This CDR3 is 16 amino acids long.

This clone was detected a few times. V gene TRBV11-3 combines with J gene TRBJ2-1, with 12 positions matching TRBD2. The ends lost 2 bases at V and 6 bases at J; junction bases unmatched: 2. Germline loops: CDR1 SGHNT, CDR2 YENEEA. CDR3 length: 15 residues. DNA of the CDR3: TGTGCCAGCAGCTTACAGACTAGCGGGAGCAATGAGCAGTTCTTC. Translation gives CASSLQTSGSNEQFF.

This rearrangement joins TRBV7-9 to TRBJ1-2, with 9 bases fitting TRBD1. The CDR3 totals 14 residues. Trimming at V came to 5 bases and at J to 5 bases, leaving 6 bases not matched to a gene. Germline CDR1 reads SEHNR; CDR2 reads FQNEAQ (reference sequence). Here the CDR3 DNA reads TGTGCCAGCAGCAAGGAAGACAGGGGGTATGGCTACACCTTC. This translates into CASSKEDRGYGYTF.

The chain couples TRBV5-5 to TRBJ1-2, with TRBD1 identical over 9 bases. The germline V gene has CDR1 SGHKS and CDR2 YYEKEE (reference sequence). The CDR3 covers 15 residues. V lost 0 bases to trimming and J lost 4 bases; unmatched junction nucleotides: 4. For the CDR3, the DNA is TGTGCCAGCAGCTTGGAGGGACAGGGCCTCTATGGCTACACCTTC. The encoded protein is CASSLEGQGLYGYTF.

The J gene is TRBJ2-2, the V gene TRBV28; D is perhaps TRBD2 (6 bases). The CDR3 is made up of 16 amino acids. In germline, CDR1 is MDHEN, CDR2 SYDVKM. Trimming took off 2 bases at V and 2 bases at J, with 12 bases between the two ends. This CDR3 is CASSLVWDSNTGELFF. The CDR3, as DNA: TGTGCCAGCAGTTTAGTTTGGGACTCCAACACCGGGGAGCTGTTTTTT.

J is TRBJ2-7 and V is TRBV7-2; D possibly uses TRBD1 or TRBD2 (6 bases each). V was trimmed by 5 bases and J by 3 bases, leaving 14 bases between them. This CDR3 comprises 14 residues. The germline gives CDR1 SGHTA, CDR2 FQGNSA. The CDR3 DNA reads as TGTGCCAGCAGCGCACAGGGAGGCGACTACGAGCAGTACTTC. Its translation is CASSAQGGDYEQYF.

The chain combines TRBV27 with TRBJ1-2, with 7 bases identical to TRBD1. Germline V gene data show CDR1 as MNHEY and CDR2 as SMNVEV (reference sequence). This CDR3 contains 13 residues. V lost 0 bases, J lost 8 bases, and 3 bases stayed unmatched. In DNA, the CDR3 is TGTGCCAGCAGTTTATCTATGACAGGGGGCTACACCTTC. Residues: CASSLSMTGGYTF.

The chain couples TRBV4-2 to TRBJ1-5, with 7 bases lining up with TRBD1. With V trimmed by 2 bases and J by 5 bases, 9 bases remained unmatched. Germline V lookup: CDR1 LGHNA, CDR2 YNFKEQ. CDR3 length: 16 residues. The DNA of the CDR3 is TGTGCCAGCAGCCAATCCCCCGACAGGGACGATCAGCCCCAGCATTTT. Residues: CASSQSPDRDDQPQHF.

V usage is TRBV6-5 and J usage is TRBJ2-1; no reliable D call. The CDR3 is made up of 12 amino acids. The V end was cut by 4 bases, the J end by 2 bases, with 3 bases between. Germline assignment: CDR1 MNHEY and CDR2 SVGAGI. The DNA of the CDR3 is TGTGCCAGCAGTTCGCCCTACAATGAGCAGTTCTTC. Protein product: CASSSPYNEQFF.

The V gene is TRBV5-6, the J gene TRBJ2-5; no clear D. Germline CDR1 reads SGHDT; CDR2 reads YYEEEE. The CDR3 totals 15 residues. The ends were cut back, 3 bases at V and 3 bases at J, with 15 bases in the middle. CDR3 amino acids: CASSSPPGLKETQYF. As DNA, the CDR3 is TGTGCCAGCAGCTCCCCCCCCGGGCTGAAAGAGACCCAGTACTTC.

This sequence joins TRBV27 and TRBJ2-7; no clear D gene. Germline V gene lookup returns CDR1 MNHEY and CDR2 SMNVEV (reference sequence). This CDR3 region has 13 residues. Trimming pared 3 bases from V and 3 bases from J, leaving 9 bases between. The CDR3: CASSLAPGYEQYF. The CDR3 DNA reads as TGTGCCAGCAGTTTGGCCCCGGGCTACGAGCAGTACTTC.

The table lists this clone with a count of one. V usage is TRBV27 and J usage is TRBJ2-3, with 13 bases that match TRBD2. CDR3 length equals 18 residues. J gave up 1 base and V 3 bases, and 7 bases lay outside the gene matches. Germline V gene sequence: CDR1 MNHEY, CDR2 SMNVEV (reference sequence). The CDR3 sequence is CASSFVLAGGIGTDTQYF. The CDR3 region has the DNA TGTGCCAGCAGTTTTGTACTAGCGGGAGGGATAGGCACAGATACGCAGTATTTT.

The rearrangement links TRBV5-1 to TRBJ2-3, with 9 nucleotides matching TRBD1. The CDR3 runs 16 residues. Trimming cost V 4 bases and J 4 bases; bases outside gene matches: 10. CDR1 is SGHRS, CDR2 YFSETQ, per germline. DNA for the CDR3: TGCGCCAGCAGCCCCAAAACAGGGGGCAGCGCAGATACGCAGTATTTT. Translated, it gives CASSPKTGGSADTQYF.

V is TRBV5-1 and J is TRBJ2-3; D uncertain. The V and J ends lost 6 bases and 1 base respectively, with 9 bases between them. CDR3 size: 13 residues. Germline lookup yields CDR1 SGHRS and CDR2 YFSETQ. CDR3 nucleotide sequence: TGCGCCAGCATGTCCAGTCGCACAGATACGCAGTATTTT. Its translation is CASMSSRTDTQYF.

The chain employs TRBV2 and TRBJ2-7; D gene unclear. Per the germline V gene, CDR1 is SNHLY and CDR2 is FYNNEI. V lost 11 bases and J 2 bases, leaving 16 bases between the germline ends. The CDR3 runs 13 residues. CDR3 sequence: CALGSPAAYEQYF. CDR3 nucleotide sequence: TGTGCCCTGGGGTCCCCCGCGGCCTACGAGCAGTACTTC. Filled out from reference TRBV2 and TRBJ2-7, the complete variable domain reads EPEVTQTPSHQVTQMGQEVILRCVPISNHLYFYWYRQILGQKVEFLVSFYNNEISEKSEIFDDQFSVERPDGSNFTLKIRSTKLEDSAMYFCALGSPAAYEQYFGPGTRLTVT.

The rearrangement joins TRBV7-9 to TRBJ2-3; TRBD2 agrees at 10 bases. The CDR3 totals 15 residues. Germline trimming cut 5 bases from V and 0 bases from J; bases unmatched to any gene: 2. The germline V gene has CDR1 SEHNR and CDR2 FQNEAQ (reference sequence). Written as DNA, the CDR3 is TGTGCCAGCAGCCCGACTAGCGGGAGCACAGATACGCAGTATTTT. Its translation is CASSPTSGSTDTQYF.

The chain uses TRBV6-4 and TRBJ2-3; 9 bases fit TRBD1. CDR1 is MRHNA and CDR2 is SNTAGT in the germline V gene. The CDR3 contains 14 residues. J was trimmed by 4 bases and V by 6 bases; bases with no gene match: 5. The CDR3 DNA sequence: TGTGCCAGCAGCATGGACAGGGGTTCAGATACGCAGTATTTT. It yields the protein CASSMDRGSDTQYF.